The 27 T cell receptor beta chains in this list originate from one sample, sequenced in a study of Graves' ophthalmopathy and Graves' hyperthyroidism. CDR3 regions of TCR beta were amplified from RNA transcripts. RT-PCR in the first round used HTBI primers; a second-round multiplex PCR followed. TCRdb re-derived calls from the multiplex PCR reads in MiXCR, one entry per CDR3 protein. Of 660,000 or so distinct CDR3 sequences listed, roughly 39% were seen once; the top ten hold roughly 3.5%. Input material: peripheral blood. These receptors were taken from an adult man with Graves' ophthalmopathy.

This clonotype was detected many times. CDR3 region: CASSPQGAGNSPLHF. The CDR3 nucleotides are TGTGCCAGCAGCCCTCAGGGGGCAGGGAATTCACCCCTCCACTTT. V is TRBV7-6 and J is TRBJ1-6, with 8 bases identical to TRBD1. This CDR3 is built from 15 residues. V shed 5 bases and J 7 bases; nucleotides not matched to a gene: 7. CDR1 and CDR2 from the germline V gene are SGHVS and FNYEAQ.

This clonotype is a singleton in its sample. In this CDR3 the conserved last residue, phenylalanine or tryptophan, is missing, so a read error is likely. In DNA, the CDR3 is TGCGCCAGCAGCTTGGAGGGGGGGATAGTTGGTGAGCAGTACCTC. This gives the protein CASSLEGGIVGEQYL. The genes are TRBV5-1 and TRBJ2-7; tentatively, D is TRBD2 (7 bases). The V end was cut by 0 bases, the J end by 7 bases, with 17 bases between. This CDR3 region has 15 residues. The germline V gene encodes CDR1 SGHRS and CDR2 YFSETQ.

This sequence joins TRBV12-3 or TRBV12-4 and TRBJ2-3; no firm D call. V was clipped by 6 bases and J by 4 bases, with 17 bases between them. This CDR3 has 15 residues. The CDR3 region has the DNA TGTGCCAGCAGCCCCGGGCTGGGGAAAGCAGATACGCAGTATTTT. Translating gives CASSPGLGKADTQYF.

This clonotype was detected many times. The CDR3: CASSEATGYLYGYTF. The CDR3, as DNA: TGTGCCAGCAGTGAGGCGACAGGGTACCTCTATGGCTACACCTTC. The chain uses TRBV2 and TRBJ1-2, with 7 nucleotides matching TRBD1. This CDR3 is built from 15 residues. Trimming removed 3 bases from V and 4 bases from J; junction bases left unmatched: 8. Germline V gene lookup returns CDR1 SNHLY and CDR2 FYNNEI.

This clonotype has at least ten counts. The rearrangement joins TRBV14 to TRBJ1-1; tentative D call: TRBD1 (6 bases). Per germline, CDR1 SGHDN and CDR2 FVKESK. Between the trimmed V and J ends, which lost 4 bases and 6 bases, there was a span of 18 bases. This CDR3 is built from 15 residues. CDR3 nucleotide sequence: TGTGCCAGCAGCCTAACTGGGGGGCTGAATCCTGAAGCTTTCTTT. Its translation is CASSLTGGLNPEAFF.

This clonotype was found many times. V and J are TRBV19 and TRBJ1-1; 10 bases agree with TRBD1. Trimming at V came to 10 bases and at J to 6 bases, leaving 8 bases not matched to a gene. CDR3 size: 13 residues. Per germline, CDR1 LNHDA and CDR2 SQIVND (reference sequence). The CDR3 sequence is CAISDRGRSEAFF. DNA of the CDR3: TGTGCCATTTCAGACAGGGGGCGTTCTGAAGCTTTCTTT.

This clonotype was seen ten or more times. The chain combines TRBV7-9 with TRBJ1-4, with a weak D call TRBD1 (5 bases). V was cut by 4 bases and J by 4 bases, with 10 bases left in between. This CDR3 comprises 14 residues. Germline CDR1 and CDR2: SEHNR and FQNEAQ (reference sequence). The DNA for the CDR3 is TGTGCCAGCAGCTGGGACGGGGATAATGAAAAACTGTTTTTT. Its translation: CASSWDGDNEKLFF.

This clonotype came up many times. The chain uses TRBV10-2 and TRBJ1-5, with 7 bases that match TRBD1. This CDR3 is built from 14 residues. J gave up 6 bases and V 2 bases, and 4 bases lay outside the gene matches. Germline V gene data show CDR1 as WSHSY and CDR2 as SAAADI. The CDR3 DNA reads as TGCGCCAGCAGTGAGGGGACAGTTGGTCAGCCCCAGCATTTT. This translates into CASSEGTVGQPQHF.

This clonotype was seen ten or more times. V usage is TRBV2 and J usage is TRBJ2-5, with a weak D call TRBD1 (5 bases). In germline, CDR1 is SNHLY, CDR2 FYNNEI. The CDR3 is made up of 11 amino acids. V lost 2 bases to trimming and J lost 9 bases, with 7 bases between them. CDR3 in amino acids: CASSEKGAQYF. The CDR3 DNA is TGTGCCAGCAGTGAAAAAGGGGCCCAGTACTTC. The complete variable domain, with remaining parts taken from reference TRBV2 and TRBJ2-5, reads EPEVTQTPSHQVTQMGQEVILRCVPISNHLYFYWYRQILGQKVEFLVSFYNNEISEKSEIFDDQFSVERPDGSNFTLKIRSTKLEDSAMYFCASSEKGAQYFGPGTRLLVL.

A remark on this clonotype: A clone one base away is much larger, so this may be a read error. The genes are TRBV12-3 or TRBV12-4 and TRBJ2-6; a possible D gene is TRBD1 (5 bases). Between the trimmed V and J ends, which lost 7 bases and 0 bases, there was a span of 10 bases. The CDR3 has 15 residues. The CDR3 DNA sequence: TGTGCCAGCAACCTCAGGGCCTCTGGGGCCAACGTCCTGACTTTC. Amino acid sequence: CASNLRASGANVLTF.

This clonotype occurred a few times. The V call is TRBV5-1, the J call TRBJ2-7, with D possibly being TRBD1 (5 bases). Germline CDR1 reads SGHRS; CDR2 reads YFSETQ. The CDR3 spans 16 residues. V was pared by 0 bases and J by 5 bases, with 18 bases between. CDR3 amino acids: CASSLVLDSPWDEQYF. CDR3 DNA: TGCGCCAGCAGCTTGGTGTTAGACAGCCCTTGGGACGAGCAGTACTTC. The whole variable domain, filled in from reference TRBV5-1 and TRBJ2-7, reads KAGVTQTPRYLIKTRGQQVTLSCSPISGHRSVSWYQQTPGQGLQFLFEYFSETQRNKGNFPGRFSGRQFSNSRSEMNVSTLELGDSALYLCASSLVLDSPWDEQYFGPGTRLTVT.

Comment on this clonotype: A read error may explain this, as a much larger clone is one base away. The CDR3 does not close with the conserved phenylalanine or tryptophan, likely indicating a read error. The chain is built from TRBV11-2 and TRBJ2-5, with TRBD2 matching over 10 bases. CDR3 length: 15 residues. The V segment lost 7 bases and the J segment 4 bases; nucleotides outside the gene matches: 9. Germline V gives CDR1 SGHAT, CDR2 FQNNGV. The CDR3 bases are TGTGCCAGCACCCCAAACCTAGCGGGGGTAGAGACCCAGTACTGC. Translating it yields CASTPNLAGVETQYC.

The chain links TRBV9 to TRBJ1-3, with D perhaps TRBD1 (6 bases). The CDR3 consists of 15 residues. The germline V and J ends were trimmed by 4 bases and 3 bases, with 14 bases remaining between them. Germline lookup yields CDR1 SGDLS and CDR2 YYNGEE. The CDR3 here is CASSRNRVGGNTIYF. The CDR3 region has the DNA TGTGCCAGCAGCCGCAACAGGGTCGGTGGAAACACCATATATTTT.

The rearrangement uses TRBV10-3 and TRBJ1-5; no reliable D call. Germline assignment: CDR1 ENHRY and CDR2 SYGVKD. The CDR3 sequence is 10 residues long. The V end was cut by 10 bases, the J end by 9 bases, with 10 bases between. CDR3 region: CATAGGPQHF. The CDR3 nucleotides read TGTGCCACCGCCGGTGGGCCCCAGCATTTT.

This clonotype was counted ten times or more. This chain links TRBV9 with TRBJ2-6, with D possibly TRBD1 on 6 matching bases. V dropped 3 bases and J dropped 1 base, with 20 bases sitting between them. Germline-derived CDR1 and CDR2 are SGDLS and YYNGEE. The CDR3 runs 19 residues. The CDR3 DNA follows: TGTGCCAGCAGCGGGCCGACAGGCGCACGTGGGTCTGGGGCCAACGTCCTGACTTTC. Its translation: CASSGPTGARGSGANVLTF.

The chain recombines TRBV29-1 with TRBJ1-1; D uncertain. CDR1 and CDR2 (germline): SQVTM, ANQGSEA. With 0 bases removed from V and 3 bases from J, the gap between germline ends came to 8 bases. The CDR3 has 13 amino acids. CDR3 nucleotide sequence: TGCAGCGTTGAAGAGGGCATCGACACTGAAGCTTTCTTT. As protein: CSVEEGIDTEAFF.

This clonotype appeared a few times. This sequence joins TRBV7-2 and TRBJ1-1; D call uncertain. V was clipped by 5 bases and J by 3 bases, with 16 bases between them. The CDR3 is 15 residues long. Germline CDR1 SGHTA, CDR2 FQGNSA. In DNA form, the CDR3 reads TGTGCCAGCAGCCAGGCCTTACGAACGGACACTGAAGCTTTCTTT. This gives the protein CASSQALRTDTEAFF.

Written as DNA, the CDR3 is TGCGCCAGCAGCGACCATAGACAGGGGAGATTGGACGAGCAGTACTTC. Protein product: CASSDHRQGRLDEQYF. The rearrangement links TRBV10-1 to TRBJ2-7; 8 nucleotides agree with TRBD1. The J segment lost 5 bases and the V segment lost 6 bases, leaving 15 bases of the junction unmatched. This CDR3 region has 16 residues. CDR1 and CDR2 (germline): WNHNN, SYGVQD (reference sequence).

In the case of this clonotype: Germline is not matched at one junction end, which may reflect a read error. V gene TRBV7-9 combines with J gene TRBJ1-1; 8 bases line up with TRBD1. CDR3 length equals 15 residues. The germline V gene encodes CDR1 SEHNR and CDR2 FQNEAQ (reference sequence). CDR3 residues: CASSQRTGLNTEAFF. CDR3 bases: TGTGCTAGCAGCCAACGGACAGGGCTGAACACTGAAGCTTTCTTT.

V usage is TRBV7-2 and J usage is TRBJ1-2, with D possibly TRBD1 on 5 matching bases. This CDR3 is built from 13 residues. Germline-derived CDR1 and CDR2 are SGHTA and FQGNSA. V shed 3 bases and J shed 10 bases, with 15 bases lying between them. As DNA, the CDR3 is TGTGCCAGCAGCTTTTCAGGGAACGAAGCCTACACCTTC. As protein: CASSFSGNEAYTF.

The rearrangement joins TRBV7-6 to TRBJ2-5; TRBD2 agrees at 13 bases. Per the germline V gene, CDR1 is SGHVS and CDR2 is FNYEAQ. With V trimmed by 5 bases and J by 4 bases, 4 bases remained unmatched. The CDR3 is made up of 15 amino acids. The CDR3 region is CASSLRTSGRETQYF. CDR3 in DNA: TGTGCCAGCAGCCTACGGACTAGCGGGAGAGAGACCCAGTACTTC.

The V and J genes are TRBV7-9 and TRBJ2-3, with D perhaps matching TRBD1 (6 bases). The CDR3 extends over 15 amino acids. Germline V gene sequence: CDR1 SEHNR, CDR2 FQNEAQ (reference sequence). Trimming took off 4 bases at V and 4 bases at J, with 15 bases between the two ends. The CDR3 protein is CASSYQTGWADTQYF. CDR3 DNA: TGTGCCAGCAGCTATCAAACAGGGTGGGCAGATACGCAGTATTTT.

Only one count was recorded for this clonotype. V usage is TRBV5-1 and J usage is TRBJ2-7; TRBD2 might be the D (6 bases). Trimming removed 3 bases from V and 6 bases from J, with 19 bases in between. This CDR3 is built from 15 residues. Germline CDR1 reads SGHRS; CDR2 reads YFSETQ. The CDR3 loop is CASSYEPGTPGEQYF. In DNA, the CDR3 is TGCGCCAGCAGCTACGAACCCGGGACTCCAGGCGAGCAGTACTTC.

This clonotype was observed a handful of times. This chain links TRBV19 with TRBJ1-1, with 7 bases that match TRBD1. In germline, CDR1 is LNHDA, CDR2 SQIVND (reference sequence). Unmatched junction bases numbered 3, after V lost 4 bases and J lost 4 bases. The CDR3 is made up of 13 amino acids. The CDR3 loop reads CASSTNRGTEAFF. In DNA form, the CDR3 reads TGTGCCAGTAGTACAAACAGGGGCACTGAAGCTTTCTTT.

There are many counts of this clonotype. The chain uses TRBV9 and TRBJ2-5; 7 bases match TRBD2. J lost 2 bases, V lost 4 bases, and 8 bases had no gene match. The CDR3 is made up of 15 amino acids. Germline V lookup: CDR1 SGDLS, CDR2 YYNGEE. This chain's CDR3 is CASSSGGGRQETQYF. In nucleotides, the CDR3 is TGTGCCAGCAGCTCCGGGGGAGGGAGACAAGAGACCCAGTACTTC.

The rearrangement links TRBV7-3 to TRBJ1-2; D may be TRBD1 (5 bases). Germline V gives CDR1 SGHTA, CDR2 FQGTGA. This CDR3 has 12 residues. The ends were cut back, 4 bases at V and 12 bases at J, with 15 bases in the middle. CDR3 in DNA: TGTGCCAGCAGCTATGGAGGGGCTGGAAACACCTTC. Its protein is CASSYGGAGNTF.

As regards this clonotype: With a much larger clone just one base away, this may be a read error. This chain links TRBV7-9 with TRBJ2-2; TRBD2 is a possible D gene (5 bases). Germline V lookup: CDR1 SEHNR, CDR2 FQNEAQ (reference sequence). The length of the CDR3 is 14 residues. CDR3 DNA: TGTGCCAGCAGCCCCAGCGCTCCCGCCGGGGATCTGTTTTTT. Translated, it gives CASSPSAPAGDLFF.